This record concerns one TCR beta chain sequence. What it binds is not known. Ophthalmopathy not arising within 18 months of follow-up defined hyperthyroidism as stable. If patients had other autoimmune diseases, uncontrolled infections, pregnancy or lactation, they were excluded. The entry originates in a study of Graves' ophthalmopathy and Graves' hyperthyroidism. Study-level results: Most clonotypes expanded in thyroid above 0.001 frequency were present in blood too. Ophthalmopathy was separated from stable hyperthyroidism by a 13-signature model with roughly 91% sensitivity and 81.08% specificity.

RNA transcripts were the source from which TCR beta CDR3 regions were amplified. First-round RT-PCR used HTBI primers; second-round multiplex PCR followed. TCRdb re-derived calls from the multiplex PCR reads in MiXCR, one entry per CDR3 protein. The data hold 30,000 to 50,000 distinct CDR3 sequences, with approximately 55% observed a single time. The TCR was taken from an adult woman with stable Graves' hyperthyroidism. Sequenced: peripheral blood.

CDR3 coding DNA: TGCAGCGTCTCCGACAGCTTGAACACTGAAGCTTTCTTT. It specifies CSVSDSLNTEAFF. This chain uses TRBV29-1 with TRBJ1-1, with D possibly being TRBD1 (5 bases). The V end lost 6 bases, the J end lost 0 bases, and 11 bases lay between the germline ends. This CDR3 is built from 13 residues. Germline V CDR1 and CDR2: SQVTM, ANQGSEA.